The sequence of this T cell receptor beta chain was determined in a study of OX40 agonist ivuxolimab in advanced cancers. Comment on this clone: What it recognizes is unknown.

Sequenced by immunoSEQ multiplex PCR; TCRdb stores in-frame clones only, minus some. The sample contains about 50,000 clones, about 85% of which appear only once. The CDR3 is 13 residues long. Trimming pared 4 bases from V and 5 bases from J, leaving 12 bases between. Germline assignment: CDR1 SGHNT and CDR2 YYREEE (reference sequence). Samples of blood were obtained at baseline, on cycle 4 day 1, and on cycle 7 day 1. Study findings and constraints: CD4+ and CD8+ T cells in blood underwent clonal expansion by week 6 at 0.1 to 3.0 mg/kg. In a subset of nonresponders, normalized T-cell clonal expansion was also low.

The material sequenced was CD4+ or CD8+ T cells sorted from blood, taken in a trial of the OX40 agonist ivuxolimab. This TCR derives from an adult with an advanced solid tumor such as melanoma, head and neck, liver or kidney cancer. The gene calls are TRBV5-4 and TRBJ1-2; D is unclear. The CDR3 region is CASSQRNGYGYTF. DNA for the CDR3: TGTGCCAGCAGCCAAAGGAACGGGTATGGCTACACCTTC.